Listed below are T cell receptor beta chains from one sample, sequenced in a study of T cell responses to AZD1222 COVID-19 vaccine. The table came from immunoSEQ multiplex PCR; TCRdb's copy has only in-frame clones and leaves some out. The profile covers around 180,000 clones, with 88% appearing a single time and over 6% taken by the ten largest. Sequences were derived from peripheral blood, sampled on day 0 of AZD1222 vaccination. These receptors all stem from an adult in good health. CDR3s include the opening cysteine and the closing phenylalanine or tryptophan. Each record gives: D gene, J gene, clone size, V gene, CDR3 protein, CDR3 DNA. The D gene is left open where the match is weak. Only some rows state a clone size, as once, few, many or a class for expanded clones.

D gene: -; J gene: TRBJ1-5; clone size: -; V gene: TRBV10-1; CDR3 protein: CASSAGGPNQPQHF; CDR3 DNA: TGCGCCAGCAGTGCGGGGGGGCCTAATCAGCCCCAGCATTTT
D gene: -; J gene: TRBJ1-3; clone size: -; V gene: TRBV2; CDR3 protein: CASSGTLAGNTIYF; CDR3 DNA: TGTGCCAGCAGTGGGACCCTGGCTGGAAACACCATATATTTT
D gene: -; J gene: TRBJ1-6; clone size: -; V gene: TRBV21-1; CDR3 protein: CASSISRQVSSYNSPLHF; CDR3 DNA: TGTGCCAGCAGCATCTCGAGACAGGTGAGCTCCTATAATTCACCCCTCCACTTT
D gene: TRBD1; J gene: TRBJ1-6; clone size: -; V gene: TRBV27; CDR3 protein: CASRLRSDRAYNSPLHF; CDR3 DNA: TGTGCCAGCAGGCTTAGGTCGGACAGGGCCTACAATTCACCCCTCCACTTT
D gene: TRBD1; J gene: TRBJ1-2; clone size: -; V gene: TRBV2; CDR3 protein: CASRGTGNYGYTF; CDR3 DNA: TGTGCCAGCAGGGGGACAGGGAACTATGGCTACACCTTC
D gene: TRBD2; J gene: TRBJ2-2; clone size: -; V gene: TRBV2; CDR3 protein: CATSPGPRGSGELFF; CDR3 DNA: TGTGCCACCTCCCCGGGACCGCGGGGGTCCGGGGAGCTGTTTTTT
D gene: TRBD1; J gene: TRBJ2-7; clone size: many; V gene: TRBV15; CDR3 protein: CATSRNRGYEQYF; CDR3 DNA: TGTGCCACCAGCAGAAACAGGGGGTACGAGCAGTACTTC
D gene: -; J gene: TRBJ1-1; clone size: few; V gene: TRBV5-6; CDR3 protein: CASSFVGQGKDTEAFF; CDR3 DNA: TGTGCCAGCAGCTTTGTTGGGCAGGGAAAGGACACTGAAGCTTTCTTT
D gene: -; J gene: TRBJ2-7; clone size: -; V gene: TRBV30; CDR3 protein: CAWRTLDTKYYEQYF; CDR3 DNA: TGTGCCTGGAGAACCCTCGACACGAAATACTACGAGCAGTACTTC
D gene: -; J gene: TRBJ1-1; clone size: -; V gene: TRBV5-1; CDR3 protein: CASSLERARMNTEAFF; CDR3 DNA: TGCGCCAGCAGCTTGGAGCGGGCGAGGATGAACACTGAAGCTTTCTTT
D gene: -; J gene: TRBJ1-3; clone size: few; V gene: TRBV6-5; CDR3 protein: CASSYDPRPGRNTIYF; CDR3 DNA: TGTGCCAGCAGTTATGACCCGAGACCCGGTCGAAACACCATATATTTT